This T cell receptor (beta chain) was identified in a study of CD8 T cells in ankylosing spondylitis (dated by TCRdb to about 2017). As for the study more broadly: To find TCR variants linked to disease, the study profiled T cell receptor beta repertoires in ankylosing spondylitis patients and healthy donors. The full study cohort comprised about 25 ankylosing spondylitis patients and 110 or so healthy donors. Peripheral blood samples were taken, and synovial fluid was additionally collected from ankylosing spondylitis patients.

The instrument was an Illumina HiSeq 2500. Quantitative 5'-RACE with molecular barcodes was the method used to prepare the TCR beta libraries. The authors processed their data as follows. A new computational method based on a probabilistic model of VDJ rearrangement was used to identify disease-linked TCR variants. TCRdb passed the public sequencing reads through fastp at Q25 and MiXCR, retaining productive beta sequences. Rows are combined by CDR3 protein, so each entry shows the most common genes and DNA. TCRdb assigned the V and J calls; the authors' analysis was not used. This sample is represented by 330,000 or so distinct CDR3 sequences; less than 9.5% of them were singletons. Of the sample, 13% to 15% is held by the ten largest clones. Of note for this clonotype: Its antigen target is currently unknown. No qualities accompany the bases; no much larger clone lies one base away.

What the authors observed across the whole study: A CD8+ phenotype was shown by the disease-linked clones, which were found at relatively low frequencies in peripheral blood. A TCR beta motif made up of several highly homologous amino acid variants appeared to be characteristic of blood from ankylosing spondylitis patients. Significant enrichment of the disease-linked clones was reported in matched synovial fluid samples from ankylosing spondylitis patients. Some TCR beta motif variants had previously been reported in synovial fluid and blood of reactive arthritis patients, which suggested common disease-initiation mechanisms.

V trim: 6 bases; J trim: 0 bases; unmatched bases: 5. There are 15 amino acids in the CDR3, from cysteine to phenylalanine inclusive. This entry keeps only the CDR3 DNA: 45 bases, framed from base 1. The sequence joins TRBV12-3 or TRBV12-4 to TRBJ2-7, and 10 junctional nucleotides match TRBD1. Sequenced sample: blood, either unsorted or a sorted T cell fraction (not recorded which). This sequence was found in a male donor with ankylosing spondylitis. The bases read TGTGCCAGCAGACGGACAGGGGGGCCCTCCTACGAGCAGTACTTC. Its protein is CASRRTGGPSYEQYF.